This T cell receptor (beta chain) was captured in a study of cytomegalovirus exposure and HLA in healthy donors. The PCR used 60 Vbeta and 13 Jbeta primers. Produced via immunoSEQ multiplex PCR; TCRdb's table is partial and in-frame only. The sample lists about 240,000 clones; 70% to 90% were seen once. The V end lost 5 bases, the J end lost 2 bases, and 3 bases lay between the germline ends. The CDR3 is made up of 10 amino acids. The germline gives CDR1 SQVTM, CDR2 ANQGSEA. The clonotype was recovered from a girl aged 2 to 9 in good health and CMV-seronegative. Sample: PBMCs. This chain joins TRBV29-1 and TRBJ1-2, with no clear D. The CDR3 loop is CSVRNYGYTF. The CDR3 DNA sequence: TGCAGCGTTCGGAACTATGGCTACACCTTC.